These 32 T cell receptor beta chains originate from one sample sequenced in a study of cytomegalovirus exposure and HLA in healthy donors. Sequenced by immunoSEQ multiplex PCR; TCRdb stores in-frame clones only, minus some. The table has around 150,000 clones, approximately 96% seen once. Sequencing was performed on PBMCs. Receptor source: a woman between 18 and 29 years old in good health and CMV-seronegative.

CDR3 bases: TGTGCCAGTAGTATAGGGGCCGCAAGCAATCAGCCCCAGCATTTT. It yields the protein CASSIGAASNQPQHF. This chain uses TRBV19 with TRBJ1-5; D unclear. The CDR3 has 15 residues. Germline CDR1 LNHDA, CDR2 SQIVND (reference sequence). V shed 1 base and J shed 1 base, with 8 bases lying between them.

This chain links TRBV5-6 with TRBJ1-6, with 7 bases lining up with TRBD1. After removal of 3 bases from V and 0 bases from J, the junction contained 9 bases not matched to a gene. The CDR3 covers 18 residues. In germline, CDR1 is SGHDT, CDR2 YYEEEE. The CDR3 DNA follows: TGTGCCAGCAGCTCGTTGGACAGGATGAGCTCCTATAATTCACCCCTCCACTTT. It yields the protein CASSSLDRMSSYNSPLHF.

The chain recombines TRBV27 with TRBJ1-2, with 7 bases aligning to TRBD1. J gave up 3 bases and V 5 bases, and 9 bases lay outside the gene matches. Germline CDR1 reads MNHEY; CDR2 reads SMNVEV (reference sequence). This CDR3 is 15 amino acids long. The CDR3 is CASSLRQGLDYGYTF. The DNA of the CDR3 is TGTGCCAGCAGTCTCAGACAGGGCTTAGACTATGGCTACACCTTC.

The rearrangement links TRBV4-1 to TRBJ1-1, with D perhaps TRBD1 (6 bases). V was cut by 3 bases and J by 1 base, with 12 bases left in between. CDR1 and CDR2 (germline): MGHRA, YSYEKL. The CDR3 extends over 15 amino acids. The CDR3 DNA follows: TGCGCCAGCAGCCACGAGACAGGAGGGAACACTGAAGCTTTCTTT. Its protein product is CASSHETGGNTEAFF.

The genes are TRBV6-5 and TRBJ2-2; unclear D gene. The germline V and J ends were trimmed by 2 bases and 6 bases, with 10 bases remaining between them. The CDR3 covers 14 residues. Germline CDR1 reads MNHEY; CDR2 reads SVGAGI. Here the CDR3 DNA reads TGTGCCAGCAGTTACGCAGTCGAGGCCGGGGAGCTGTTTTTT. Translated: CASSYAVEAGELFF.

For the CDR3, the DNA is TGTGCCAGCAGCGTAGAGGGGGGTCAGGGGGCTCGGGAGACCCAGTACTTC. Translated, it gives CASSVEGGQGARETQYF. The rearrangement links TRBV9 to TRBJ2-5; 8 bases fit TRBD1. J was trimmed by 5 bases and V by 0 bases; bases with no gene match: 12. The CDR3 consists of 17 residues. The germline V gene has CDR1 SGDLS and CDR2 YYNGEE.

V and J are TRBV9 and TRBJ2-1, with TRBD2 identical over 12 bases. Trimming took 3 bases from V and 7 from J; bases not matched to a gene: 11. The CDR3 is made up of 17 amino acids. Germline CDR1 reads SGDLS; CDR2 reads YYNGEE. The CDR3: CASSEWLAGGPTNEQFF. The CDR3 DNA is TGTGCCAGCAGCGAGTGGCTAGCGGGGGGGCCTACGAATGAGCAGTTCTTC.

This clone occurred once. The CDR3 DNA reads as TGTGCCAGCAGTGACTCGAGTAGCGGGGCTGGAAATGAGCAGTTCTTC. This sequence encodes CASSDSSSGAGNEQFF. This chain links TRBV6-4 with TRBJ2-1; 8 positions agree with TRBD2. Looked up from germline, CDR1 is MRHNA and CDR2 is SNTAGT. CDR3 length: 16 amino acids. Trimming removed 0 bases from V and 7 bases from J; junction bases left unmatched: 8.

The rearrangement uses TRBV4-1 and TRBJ2-5; TRBD1 is a possible D gene (5 bases). Germline V lookup: CDR1 MGHRA, CDR2 YSYEKL. V was shortened by 0 bases and J by 5 bases, with 13 bases between the two germline ends. There are 15 residues in the CDR3. The CDR3 is CASSQDGAVDETQYF. The DNA for the CDR3 is TGCGCCAGCAGCCAAGATGGGGCCGTCGATGAGACCCAGTACTTC.

The gene calls are TRBV5-1 and TRBJ2-3; D is possibly TRBD1 (5 bases). This CDR3 is 13 amino acids long. The V gene's germline CDR1 is SGHRS and CDR2 YFSETQ. The ends were cut back, 4 bases at V and 7 bases at J, with 13 bases in the middle. As DNA, the CDR3 is TGCGCCAGCAGCGTACAGGTGCACAATACGCAGTATTTT. Its protein is CASSVQVHNTQYF.

J is TRBJ2-2 and V is TRBV23-1; TRBD1 matches 8 bases. TRBV23-1 carries the ORF label, with uncertain function. The CDR3 has 15 residues. The junction had 9 bases not matched to a gene; V was cut back by 3 bases and J by 9 bases. The chain's CDR3 is CASSHRDRLRRELFF. In nucleotides, the CDR3 is TGCGCCAGCAGTCATAGGGACAGGCTCCGTCGGGAGCTGTTTTTT.

This sequence joins TRBV6-5 and TRBJ1-6, with D uncertain. Per the germline V gene, CDR1 is MNHEY and CDR2 is SVGAGI. With 2 bases removed from V and 6 bases from J, the gap between germline ends came to 5 bases. This CDR3 is 13 amino acids long. Here the CDR3 reads CASSYILNSPLHF. The CDR3 DNA reads TGTGCCAGCAGTTACATCCTTAATTCACCCCTCCACTTT.

The CDR3 sequence is CASNTGGGGQPQHF. The CDR3 DNA reads TGTGCCAGCAATACAGGGGGTGGAGGTCAGCCCCAGCATTTT. J is TRBJ1-5 and V is TRBV6-6; TRBD1 aligns across 8 bases. J was trimmed by 6 bases and V by 7 bases; bases with no gene match: 8. The CDR3 covers 14 residues. In germline, CDR1 is MNHNY, CDR2 SVGAGI (reference sequence).

The chain is built from TRBV5-1 and TRBJ2-6; no definite D call. V was pared by 0 bases and J by 4 bases, with 5 bases between. CDR3 length equals 14 residues. The germline gives CDR1 SGHRS, CDR2 YFSETQ. CDR3 in amino acids: CASSLDQGANVLTF. Written as DNA, the CDR3 is TGCGCCAGCAGCTTGGACCAGGGGGCCAACGTCCTGACTTTC.

V gene TRBV7-3 combines with J gene TRBJ1-6; a weak D match, TRBD1 (6 bases). The CDR3 is 15 amino acids. V was cut by 7 bases and J by 7 bases, with 17 bases left in between. Germline assignment: CDR1 SGHTA and CDR2 FQGTGA. This CDR3 reads CASTLRGGPNSPLHF. As DNA, the CDR3 is TGTGCCAGCACCCTGAGAGGGGGTCCGAATTCACCCCTCCACTTT.

V and J are TRBV9 and TRBJ2-3; D uncertain. Germline V gene lookup returns CDR1 SGDLS and CDR2 YYNGEE. V shed 0 bases and J shed 7 bases, with 9 bases lying between them. The CDR3 is made up of 13 amino acids. Here the CDR3 DNA reads TGTGCCAGCAGCGTAGACAGAAAGAATACGCAGTATTTT. It specifies CASSVDRKNTQYF.

The rearrangement uses TRBV7-3 and TRBJ2-2; 10 bases are shared with TRBD2. The germline V gene encodes CDR1 SGHTA and CDR2 FQGTGA. This CDR3 has 18 residues. The ends lost 2 bases at V and 1 base at J; junction bases unmatched: 7. The CDR3 here is CASSLPGLAGENTGELFF. The CDR3 DNA sequence: TGTGCCAGCAGCTTACCAGGGCTAGCGGGGGAGAACACCGGGGAGCTGTTTTTT. The full variable domain, rest sourced from reference TRBV7-3 and TRBJ2-2, is GAGVSQTPSNKVTEKGKYVELRCDPISGHTALYWYRQSLGQGPEFLIYFQGTGAADDSGLPNDRFFAVRPEGSVSTLKIQRTERGDSAVYLCASSLPGLAGENTGELFFGEGSRLTVL.

The chain links TRBV4-3 to TRBJ2-5; 11 nucleotides match TRBD2. Germline V gene lookup returns CDR1 LGHNA and CDR2 YSLEER. CDR3 length equals 18 residues. With 4 bases clipped from V and 1 base from J, the junction kept 11 bases outside the gene matches. CDR3 nucleotide sequence: TGCGCCAGCAGCCCTATGCGTTGGACTAGCGGGCCCCAAGAGACCCAGTACTTC. This codes for CASSPMRWTSGPQETQYF.

The genes are TRBV27 and TRBJ1-2; possible D gene TRBD1, 6 bases. Trimming pared 0 bases from V and 4 bases from J, leaving 9 bases between. The CDR3 has 14 residues. Germline values: CDR1 MNHEY, CDR2 SMNVEV (reference sequence). The CDR3 is CASSLSGRGYGYTF. The DNA for the CDR3 is TGTGCCAGCAGTTTATCGGGCAGGGGCTATGGCTACACCTTC.

This chain joins TRBV11-1 and TRBJ1-1, with a weak D call TRBD1 (5 bases). V was shortened by 3 bases and J by 5 bases, with 10 bases between the two germline ends. Germline loops: CDR1 SGHAT, CDR2 FQDESV (reference sequence). This CDR3 spans 13 amino acids. The CDR3 region is CASSFGQGTEAFF. DNA for the CDR3: TGTGCCAGCAGCTTTGGCCAGGGAACTGAAGCTTTCTTT.

The V call is TRBV27, the J call TRBJ1-5; D is possibly TRBD1 (5 bases). V lost 6 bases and J lost 1, with 13 bases in between. Germline V gene data show CDR1 as MNHEY and CDR2 as SMNVEV (reference sequence). The length of the CDR3 is 15 residues. In DNA, the CDR3 is TGTGCCAGCAGAAGAAGGGGTATCAGCAATCAGCCCCAGCATTTT. It codes for CASRRRGISNQPQHF.

This chain joins TRBV5-3 and TRBJ2-3; 8 bases fit TRBD1. TRBV5-3 falls under the ORF class, with uncertain function. V lost 8 bases, J lost 7 bases, and 15 bases stayed unmatched. The CDR3 covers 15 residues. In DNA form, the CDR3 reads TGTGCCAGGAAAGGACAGGGCGATAATTCCAATACGCAGTATTTT. This translates into CARKGQGDNSNTQYF.

This clone was detected once. This rearrangement joins TRBV6-6 to TRBJ1-2, with 11 bases fitting TRBD1. V dropped 7 bases and J dropped 5; count of bases not matched to a gene: 6. Germline values: CDR1 MNHNY, CDR2 SVGAGI (reference sequence). CDR3 length equals 14 residues. CDR3 in amino acids: CASTRDRGTYGYTF. In DNA, the CDR3 is TGTGCCAGCACCAGGGACAGGGGGACGTATGGCTACACCTTC.

The gene calls are TRBV5-6 and TRBJ1-3; maybe TRBD1 (5 bases). The CDR3 contains 16 residues. The V end was cut by 3 bases, the J end by 3 bases, with 16 bases between. CDR1 SGHDT and CDR2 YYEEEE come from the germline V gene. The CDR3 DNA is TGTGCCAGCAGCTGGGGGGACTCTAAATTTGGAAACACCATATATTTT. Translating it yields CASSWGDSKFGNTIYF. The full variable domain, rest sourced from reference TRBV5-6 and TRBJ1-3, is DAGVTQSPTHLIKTRGQQVTLRCSPKSGHDTVSWYQQALGQGPQFIFQYYEEEERQRGNFPDRFSGHQFPNYSSELNVNALLLGDSALYLCASSWGDSKFGNTIYFGEGSWLTVV.

V gene TRBV20-1 combines with J gene TRBJ2-1; D uncertain. The CDR3 extends over 11 amino acids. Per the germline V gene, CDR1 is DFQATT and CDR2 is SNEGSKA (reference sequence). V shed 3 bases and J shed 8 bases, with 8 bases lying between them. CDR3 DNA: TGCAGTGCTAGCGTAGAGGATGAGCAGTTCTTC. Residues: CSASVEDEQFF.

This sequence joins TRBV2 and TRBJ1-5; D unclear. The germline gives CDR1 SNHLY, CDR2 FYNNEI. V was cut by 7 bases and J by 3 bases, with 10 bases left in between. The CDR3 consists of 13 residues. This chain's CDR3 is CASNGVTNQPQHF. The CDR3, as DNA: TGTGCCAGCAACGGGGTTACCAATCAGCCCCAGCATTTT.

The V call is TRBV7-2, the J call TRBJ1-2; D might be TRBD1 (5 bases). V shed 1 base and J shed 6 bases, with 15 bases lying between them. Germline CDR1 reads SGHTA; CDR2 reads FQGNSA. The CDR3 loop spans 15 amino acids. The CDR3 loop is CASSLGGQNSNGYTF. The CDR3 DNA is TGTGCCAGCAGCTTAGGGGGCCAGAACAGTAATGGCTACACCTTC.

The V call is TRBV7-9, the J call TRBJ2-5; a possible D gene is TRBD2 (6 bases). CDR3 length: 14 residues. V was pared by 5 bases and J by 4 bases, with 14 bases between. Germline CDR1 and CDR2: SEHNR and FQNEAQ (reference sequence). CDR3 sequence (DNA): TGTGCCAGCAGCCTCCTCGGGGGAGGAGAGACCCAGTACTTC. This sequence encodes CASSLLGGGETQYF.

The rearrangement joins TRBV5-1 to TRBJ1-1; possible D gene TRBD1, 6 bases. Germline assignment: CDR1 SGHRS and CDR2 YFSETQ. V was pared by 5 bases and J by 0 bases, with 11 bases between. The length of the CDR3 is 14 residues. CDR3 in DNA: TGCGCCAGCAGGTACCCAGGGGTGAACACTGAAGCTTTCTTT. Protein: CASRYPGVNTEAFF.

This rearrangement joins TRBV5-5 to TRBJ2-7, with TRBD2 matching 8 bases. V gave up 0 bases and J gave up 2 bases; unmatched junction bases: 7. The CDR3 loop spans 16 amino acids. CDR1 is SGHKS, CDR2 YYEKEE, per germline (reference sequence). In DNA form, the CDR3 reads TGTGCCAGCAGCTTGGCTGGGACTAGATTTCCCTACGAGCAGTACTTC. It specifies CASSLAGTRFPYEQYF.

The chain employs TRBV5-6 and TRBJ1-5, with D perhaps TRBD1 (6 bases). The length of the CDR3 is 18 residues. Trimming pared 3 bases from V and 4 bases from J, leaving 23 bases between. Germline CDR1 SGHDT, CDR2 YYEEEE. CDR3 DNA: TGTGCCAGCAGCTCGCTTAGGGGCAGGGGCTCAACAAATCAGCCCCAGCATTTT. Its translation: CASSSLRGRGSTNQPQHF.

J is TRBJ1-2 and V is TRBV27; D is perhaps TRBD1 (5 bases). The CDR3 spans 15 residues. The V and J ends lost 4 bases and 4 bases respectively, with 16 bases between them. CDR1 and CDR2 (germline): MNHEY, SMNVEV (reference sequence). The CDR3 DNA reads TGTGCCAGCAGTTCATGGCAAACAGGCGGCTATGGCTACACCTTC. Its translation: CASSSWQTGGYGYTF.